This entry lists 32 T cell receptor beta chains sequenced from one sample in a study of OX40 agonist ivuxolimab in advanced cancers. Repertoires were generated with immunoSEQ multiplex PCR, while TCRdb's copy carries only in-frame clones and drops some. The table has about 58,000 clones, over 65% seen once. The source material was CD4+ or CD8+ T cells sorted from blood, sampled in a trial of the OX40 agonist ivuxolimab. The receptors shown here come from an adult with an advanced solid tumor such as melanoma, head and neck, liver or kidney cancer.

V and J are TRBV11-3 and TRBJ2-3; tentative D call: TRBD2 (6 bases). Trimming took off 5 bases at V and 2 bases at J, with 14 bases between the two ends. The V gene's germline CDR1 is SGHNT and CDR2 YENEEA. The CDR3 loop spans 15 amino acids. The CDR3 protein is CASSRAGGDTDTQYF. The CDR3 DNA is TGTGCCAGCAGCCGGGCGGGCGGGGACACAGATACGCAGTATTTT.

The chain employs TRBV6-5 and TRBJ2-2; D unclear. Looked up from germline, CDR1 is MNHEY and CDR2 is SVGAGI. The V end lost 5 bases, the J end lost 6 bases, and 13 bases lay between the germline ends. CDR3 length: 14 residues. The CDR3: CASSMVLVAGELFF. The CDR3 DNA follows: TGTGCCAGCAGTATGGTTCTTGTAGCCGGGGAGCTGTTTTTT.

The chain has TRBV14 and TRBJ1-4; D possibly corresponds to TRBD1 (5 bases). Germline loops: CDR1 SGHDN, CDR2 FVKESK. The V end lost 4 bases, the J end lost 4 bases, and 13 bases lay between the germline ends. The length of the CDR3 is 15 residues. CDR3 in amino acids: CASSPLRGRNEKLFF. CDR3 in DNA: TGTGCCAGCAGCCCACTCCGGGGCCGTAATGAAAAACTGTTTTTT. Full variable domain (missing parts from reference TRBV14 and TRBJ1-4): EAGVTQFPSHSVIEKGQTVTLRCDPISGHDNLYWYRRVMGKEIKFLLHFVKESKQDESGMPNNRFLAERTGGTYSTLKVQPAELEDSGVYFCASSPLRGRNEKLFFGSGTQLSVL.

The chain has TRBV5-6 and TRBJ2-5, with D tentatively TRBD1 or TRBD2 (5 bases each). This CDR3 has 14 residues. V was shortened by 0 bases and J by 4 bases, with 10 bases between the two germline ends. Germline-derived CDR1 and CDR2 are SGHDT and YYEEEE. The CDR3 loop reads CASSLVERGETQYF. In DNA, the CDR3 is TGTGCCAGCAGCTTGGTAGAGAGGGGAGAGACCCAGTACTTC.

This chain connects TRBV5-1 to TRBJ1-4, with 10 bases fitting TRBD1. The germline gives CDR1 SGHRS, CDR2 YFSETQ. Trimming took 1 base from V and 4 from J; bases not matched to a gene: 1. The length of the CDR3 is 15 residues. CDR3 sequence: CASSLRTGGNEKLFF. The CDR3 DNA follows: TGCGCCAGCAGCTTGAGGACAGGGGGTAATGAAAAACTGTTTTTT.

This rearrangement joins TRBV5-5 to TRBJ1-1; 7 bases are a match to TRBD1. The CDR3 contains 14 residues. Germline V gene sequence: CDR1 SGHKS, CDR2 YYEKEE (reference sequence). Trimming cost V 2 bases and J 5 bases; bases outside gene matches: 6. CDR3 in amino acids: CASSFEGGNTEAFF. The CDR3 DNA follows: TGTGCCAGCAGCTTCGAAGGGGGCAATACTGAAGCTTTCTTT.

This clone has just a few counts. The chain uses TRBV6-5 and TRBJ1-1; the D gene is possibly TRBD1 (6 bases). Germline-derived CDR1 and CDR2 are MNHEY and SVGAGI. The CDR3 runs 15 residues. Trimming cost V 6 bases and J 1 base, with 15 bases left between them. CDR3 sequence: CASSSGHSANTEAFF. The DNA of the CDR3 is TGTGCCAGCAGCTCGGGACACTCGGCGAACACTGAAGCTTTCTTT.

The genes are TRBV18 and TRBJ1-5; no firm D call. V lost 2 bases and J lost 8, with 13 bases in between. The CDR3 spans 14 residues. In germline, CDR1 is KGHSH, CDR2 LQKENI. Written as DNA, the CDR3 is TGTGCCAGCTCACCAGGAGACCCCATGGAGCCCCAGCATTTT. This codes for CASSPGDPMEPQHF.

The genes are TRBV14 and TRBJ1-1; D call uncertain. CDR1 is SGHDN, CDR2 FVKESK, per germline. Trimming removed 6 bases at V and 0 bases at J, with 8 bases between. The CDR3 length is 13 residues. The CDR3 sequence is CASRPQMNTEAFF. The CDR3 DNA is TGTGCCAGCAGGCCCCAAATGAACACTGAAGCTTTCTTT.

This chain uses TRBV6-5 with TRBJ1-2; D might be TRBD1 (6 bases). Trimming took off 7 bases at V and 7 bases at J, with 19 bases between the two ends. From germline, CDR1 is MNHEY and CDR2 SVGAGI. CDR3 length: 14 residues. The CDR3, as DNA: TGTGCCAGCACCCGGGACACACTTCTCGGTGGCTACACCTTC. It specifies CASTRDTLLGGYTF.

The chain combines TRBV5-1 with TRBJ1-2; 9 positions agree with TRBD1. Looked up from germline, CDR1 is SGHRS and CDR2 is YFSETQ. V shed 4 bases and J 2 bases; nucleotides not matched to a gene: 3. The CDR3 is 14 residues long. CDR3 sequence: CASSPGQGNYGYTF. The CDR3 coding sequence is TGCGCCAGCAGCCCGGGACAGGGCAACTATGGCTACACCTTC.

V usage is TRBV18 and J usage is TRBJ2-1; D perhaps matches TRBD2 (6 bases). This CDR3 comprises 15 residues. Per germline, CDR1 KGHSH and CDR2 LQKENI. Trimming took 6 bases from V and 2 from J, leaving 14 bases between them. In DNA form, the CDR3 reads TGTGCCAGCTCCCCGACTAGAGATACCTACAATGAGCAGTTCTTC. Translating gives CASSPTRDTYNEQFF.

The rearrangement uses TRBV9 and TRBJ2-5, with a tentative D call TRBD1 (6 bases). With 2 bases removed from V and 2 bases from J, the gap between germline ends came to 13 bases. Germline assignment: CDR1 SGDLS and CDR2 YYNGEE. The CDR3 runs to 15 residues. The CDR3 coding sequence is TGTGCCAGCAGCGTCTATGACAGGATTCAAGAGACCCAGTACTTC. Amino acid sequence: CASSVYDRIQETQYF.

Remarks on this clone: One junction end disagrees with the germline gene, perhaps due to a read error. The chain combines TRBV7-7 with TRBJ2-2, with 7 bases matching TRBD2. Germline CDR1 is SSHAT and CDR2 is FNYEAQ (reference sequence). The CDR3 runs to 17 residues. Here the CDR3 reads CASSSLPGLLNTGELFF. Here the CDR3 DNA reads TGTGCTAGCAGCTCCCTCCCGGGACTACTAAACACCGGGGAGCTGTTTTTT.

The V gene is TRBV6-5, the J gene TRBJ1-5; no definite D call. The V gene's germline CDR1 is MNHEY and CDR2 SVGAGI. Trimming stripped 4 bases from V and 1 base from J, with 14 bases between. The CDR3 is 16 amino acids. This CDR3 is CASSWEWARSNQPQHF. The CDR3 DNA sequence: TGTGCCAGCAGTTGGGAGTGGGCAAGGAGCAATCAGCCCCAGCATTTT.

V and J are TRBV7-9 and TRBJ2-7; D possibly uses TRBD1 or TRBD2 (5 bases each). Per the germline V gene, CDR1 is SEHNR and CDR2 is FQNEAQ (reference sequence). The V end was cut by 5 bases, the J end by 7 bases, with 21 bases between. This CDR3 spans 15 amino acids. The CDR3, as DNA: TGTGCCAGCAGCACACTGGCCACTCTCGAGGGGGAGCAGTACTTC. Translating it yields CASSTLATLEGEQYF.

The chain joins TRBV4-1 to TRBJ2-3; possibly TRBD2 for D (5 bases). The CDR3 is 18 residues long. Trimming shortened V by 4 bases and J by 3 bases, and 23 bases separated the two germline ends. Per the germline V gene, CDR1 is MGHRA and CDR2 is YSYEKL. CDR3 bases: TGCGCCAGCAGCCGACCCCCGGCGGCAATAGCGAGGACAGATACGCAGTATTTT. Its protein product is CASSRPPAAIARTDTQYF.

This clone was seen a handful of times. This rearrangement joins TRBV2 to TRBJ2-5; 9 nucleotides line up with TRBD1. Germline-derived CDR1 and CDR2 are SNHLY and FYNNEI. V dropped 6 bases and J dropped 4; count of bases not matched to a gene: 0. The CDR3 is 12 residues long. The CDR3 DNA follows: TGTGCCAGCAGGGACAGGGGAGAGACCCAGTACTTC. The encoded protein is CASRDRGETQYF.

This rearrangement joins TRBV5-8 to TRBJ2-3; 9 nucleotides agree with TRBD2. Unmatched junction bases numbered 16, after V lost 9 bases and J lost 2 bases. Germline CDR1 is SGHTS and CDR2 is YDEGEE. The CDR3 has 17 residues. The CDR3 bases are TGTGCCACCCGGGCCAGCGGGGGGAATTTCTACACAGATACGCAGTATTTT. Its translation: CATRASGGNFYTDTQYF.

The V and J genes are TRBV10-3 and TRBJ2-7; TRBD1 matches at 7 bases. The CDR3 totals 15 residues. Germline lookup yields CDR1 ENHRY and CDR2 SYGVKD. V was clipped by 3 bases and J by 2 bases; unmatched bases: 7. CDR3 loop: CAISDGEGTAYEQYF. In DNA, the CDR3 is TGTGCCATCAGTGATGGAGAGGGGACAGCCTACGAGCAGTACTTC.

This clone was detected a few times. The CDR3 DNA reads as TGTGCCAGCTCACCTCAGGACAGGGACTATAATTCACCCCTCCACTTT. Translating it yields CASSPQDRDYNSPLHF. The rearrangement uses TRBV18 and TRBJ1-6; 8 bases match TRBD1. Per the germline V gene, CDR1 is KGHSH and CDR2 is LQKENI. V lost 3 bases, J lost 3 bases, and 4 bases stayed unmatched. The CDR3 covers 16 residues.

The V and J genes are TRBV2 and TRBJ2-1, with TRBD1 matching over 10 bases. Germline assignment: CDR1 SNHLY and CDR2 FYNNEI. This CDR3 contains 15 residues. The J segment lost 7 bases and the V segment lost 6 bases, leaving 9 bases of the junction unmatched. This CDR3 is CASSDPGQGRNEQFF. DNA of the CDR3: TGTGCCAGCAGCGATCCGGGACAGGGGAGGAATGAGCAGTTCTTC. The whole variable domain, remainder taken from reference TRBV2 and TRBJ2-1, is EPEVTQTPSHQVTQMGQEVILRCVPISNHLYFYWYRQILGQKVEFLVSFYNNEISEKSEIFDDQFSVERPDGSNFTLKIRSTKLEDSAMYFCASSDPGQGRNEQFFGPGTRLTVL.

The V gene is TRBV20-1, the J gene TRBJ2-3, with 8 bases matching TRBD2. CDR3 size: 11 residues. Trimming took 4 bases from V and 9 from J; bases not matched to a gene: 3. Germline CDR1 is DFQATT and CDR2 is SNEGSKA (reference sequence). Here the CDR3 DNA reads TGCAGTGCTACAACTAGCGGCACGCAGTATTTT. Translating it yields CSATTSGTQYF.

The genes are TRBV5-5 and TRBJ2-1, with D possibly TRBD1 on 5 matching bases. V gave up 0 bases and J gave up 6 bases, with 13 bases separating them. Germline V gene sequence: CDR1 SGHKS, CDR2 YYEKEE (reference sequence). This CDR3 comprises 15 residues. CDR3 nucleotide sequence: TGTGCCAGCAGCTTGGAGCAGGGCATACGCAATGAGCAGTTCTTC. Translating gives CASSLEQGIRNEQFF.

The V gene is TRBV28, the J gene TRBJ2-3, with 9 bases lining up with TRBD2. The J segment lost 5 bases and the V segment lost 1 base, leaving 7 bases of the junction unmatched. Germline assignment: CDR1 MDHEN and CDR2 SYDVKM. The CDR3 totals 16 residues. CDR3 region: CASSLSSGAGGDTQYF. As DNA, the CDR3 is TGTGCCAGCAGTTTATCGAGCGGAGCGGGAGGAGATACGCAGTATTTT.

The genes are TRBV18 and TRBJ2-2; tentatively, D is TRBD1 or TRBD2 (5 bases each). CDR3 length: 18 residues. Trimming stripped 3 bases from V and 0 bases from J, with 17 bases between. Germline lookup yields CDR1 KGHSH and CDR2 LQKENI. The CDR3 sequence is CASSPRSGADSNTGELFF. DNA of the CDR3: TGTGCCAGCTCACCTCGTTCCGGGGCAGATTCGAACACCGGGGAGCTGTTTTTT.

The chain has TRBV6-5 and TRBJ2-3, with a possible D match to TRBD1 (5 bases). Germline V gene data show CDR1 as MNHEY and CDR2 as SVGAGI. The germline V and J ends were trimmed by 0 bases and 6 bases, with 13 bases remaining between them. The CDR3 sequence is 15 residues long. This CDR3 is CASSYSLERGDTQYF. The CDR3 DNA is TGTGCCAGCAGTTACTCGCTAGAAAGGGGTGATACGCAGTATTTT.

The DNA for the CDR3 is TGCGCCAGTACGCCGGACGGGAACACTGAAGCTTTCTTT. This sequence encodes CASTPDGNTEAFF. The gene calls are TRBV5-1 and TRBJ1-1; no firm D call. CDR3 length: 13 amino acids. Germline assignment: CDR1 SGHRS and CDR2 YFSETQ. Between the trimmed V and J ends, which lost 8 bases and 1 base, there was a span of 12 bases.

CDR3 in DNA: TGTGCCAGCAGTGGGTCAGGAGTGGGCCATCAGCCCCAGCATTTT. Its translation: CASSGSGVGHQPQHF. V is TRBV2 and J is TRBJ1-5; D call uncertain. Germline assignment: CDR1 SNHLY and CDR2 FYNNEI. The ends were cut back, 4 bases at V and 5 bases at J, with 15 bases in the middle. The CDR3 is 15 residues long.

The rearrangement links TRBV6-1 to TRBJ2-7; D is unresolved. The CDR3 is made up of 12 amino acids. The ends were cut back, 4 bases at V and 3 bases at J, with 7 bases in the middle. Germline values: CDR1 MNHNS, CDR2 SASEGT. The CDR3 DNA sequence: TGTGCCAGCAGTGTACTGTACTACGAGCAGTACTTC. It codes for CASSVLYYEQYF.

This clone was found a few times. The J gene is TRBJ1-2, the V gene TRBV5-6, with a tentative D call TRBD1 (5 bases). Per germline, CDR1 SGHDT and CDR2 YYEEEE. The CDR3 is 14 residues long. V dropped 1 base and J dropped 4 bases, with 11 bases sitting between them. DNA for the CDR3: TGTGCCAGCAGCTTGAAGGGGCGCGCCTATGGCTACACCTTC. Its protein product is CASSLKGRAYGYTF. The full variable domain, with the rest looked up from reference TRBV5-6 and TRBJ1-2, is DAGVTQSPTHLIKTRGQQVTLRCSPKSGHDTVSWYQQALGQGPQFIFQYYEEEERQRGNFPDRFSGHQFPNYSSELNVNALLLGDSALYLCASSLKGRAYGYTFGSGTRLTVV.

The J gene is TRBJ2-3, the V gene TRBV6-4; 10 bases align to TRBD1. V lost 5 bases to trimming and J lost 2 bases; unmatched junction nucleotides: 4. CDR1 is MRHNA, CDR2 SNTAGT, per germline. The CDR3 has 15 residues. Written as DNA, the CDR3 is TGTGCCAGCAGTAGACAGGGGGCGGCCACAGATACGCAGTATTTT. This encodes CASSRQGAATDTQYF.